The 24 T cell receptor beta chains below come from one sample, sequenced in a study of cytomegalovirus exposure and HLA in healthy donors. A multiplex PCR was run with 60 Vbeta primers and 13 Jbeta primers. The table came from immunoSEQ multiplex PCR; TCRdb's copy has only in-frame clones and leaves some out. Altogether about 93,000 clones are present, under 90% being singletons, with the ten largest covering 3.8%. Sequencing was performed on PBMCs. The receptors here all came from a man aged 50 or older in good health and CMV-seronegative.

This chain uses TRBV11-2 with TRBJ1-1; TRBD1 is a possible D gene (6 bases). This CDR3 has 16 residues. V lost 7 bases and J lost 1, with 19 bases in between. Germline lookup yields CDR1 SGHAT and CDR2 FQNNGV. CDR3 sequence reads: CASNINRVWGNTEAFF. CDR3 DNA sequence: TGTGCCAGCAACATTAACAGGGTCTGGGGGAACACTGAAGCTTTCTTT.

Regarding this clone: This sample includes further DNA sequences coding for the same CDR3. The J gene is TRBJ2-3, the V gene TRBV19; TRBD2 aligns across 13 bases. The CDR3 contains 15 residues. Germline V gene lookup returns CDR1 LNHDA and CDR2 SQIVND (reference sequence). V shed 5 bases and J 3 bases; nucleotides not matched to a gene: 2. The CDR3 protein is CASSETSGRTDTQYF. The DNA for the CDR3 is TGTGCCAGTAGTGAGACTAGCGGGAGGACAGATACGCAGTATTTT. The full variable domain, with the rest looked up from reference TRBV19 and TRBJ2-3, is DGGITQSPKYLFRKEGQNVTLSCEQNLNHDAMYWYRQDPGQGLRLIYYSQIVNDFQKGDIAEGYSVSREKKESFPLTVTSAQKNPTAFYLCASSETSGRTDTQYFGPGTRLTVL.

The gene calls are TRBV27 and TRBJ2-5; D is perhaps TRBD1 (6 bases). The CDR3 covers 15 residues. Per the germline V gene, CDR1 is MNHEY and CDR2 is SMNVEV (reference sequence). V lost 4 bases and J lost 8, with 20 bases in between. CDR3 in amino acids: CASSSPSLTGITQYF. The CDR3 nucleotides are TGTGCCAGCAGTTCCCCCTCCCTTACAGGGATAACCCAGTACTTC.

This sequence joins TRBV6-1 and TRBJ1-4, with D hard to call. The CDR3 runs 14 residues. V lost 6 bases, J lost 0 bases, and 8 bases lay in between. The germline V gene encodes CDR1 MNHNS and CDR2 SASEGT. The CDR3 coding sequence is TGTGCCAGCAGAGAGGGTTCAACTAATGAAAAACTGTTTTTT. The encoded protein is CASREGSTNEKLFF.

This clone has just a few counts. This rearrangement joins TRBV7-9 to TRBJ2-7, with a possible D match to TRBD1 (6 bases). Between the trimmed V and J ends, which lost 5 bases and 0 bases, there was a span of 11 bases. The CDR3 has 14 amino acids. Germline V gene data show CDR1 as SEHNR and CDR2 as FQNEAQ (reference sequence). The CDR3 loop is CASSPWTDSYEQYF. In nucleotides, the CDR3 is TGTGCCAGCAGCCCTTGGACAGACTCCTACGAGCAGTACTTC. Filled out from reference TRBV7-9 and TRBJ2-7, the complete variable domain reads DTGVSQNPRHKITKRGQNVTFRCDPISEHNRLYWYRQTLGQGPEFLTYFQNEAQLEKSRLLSDRFSAERPKGSFSTLEIQRTEQGDSAMYLCASSPWTDSYEQYFGPGTRLTVT.

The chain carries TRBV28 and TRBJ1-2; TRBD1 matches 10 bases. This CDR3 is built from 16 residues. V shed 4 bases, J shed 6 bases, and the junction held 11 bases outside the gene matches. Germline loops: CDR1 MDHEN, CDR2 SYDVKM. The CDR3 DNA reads TGTGCCAGCAGTTCTACCCCGGGACAGGGGAGGGATGGCTACACCTTC. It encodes CASSSTPGQGRDGYTF.

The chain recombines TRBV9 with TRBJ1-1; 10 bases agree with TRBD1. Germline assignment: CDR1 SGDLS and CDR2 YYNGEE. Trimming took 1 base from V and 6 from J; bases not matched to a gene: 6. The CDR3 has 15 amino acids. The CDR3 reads CASSVSSGTGAEAFF. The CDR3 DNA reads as TGTGCCAGCAGCGTATCTTCCGGGACAGGGGCTGAAGCTTTCTTT.

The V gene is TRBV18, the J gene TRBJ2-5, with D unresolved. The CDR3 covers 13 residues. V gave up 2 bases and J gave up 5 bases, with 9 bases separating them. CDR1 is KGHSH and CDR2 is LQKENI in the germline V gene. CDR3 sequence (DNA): TGTGCCAGCTCACCAACCCCGCGGGAGACCCAGTACTTC. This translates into CASSPTPRETQYF.

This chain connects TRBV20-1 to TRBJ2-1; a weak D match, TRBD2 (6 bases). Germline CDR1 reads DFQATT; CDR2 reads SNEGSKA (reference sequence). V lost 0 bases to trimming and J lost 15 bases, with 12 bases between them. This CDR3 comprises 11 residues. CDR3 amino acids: CSARELANLFF. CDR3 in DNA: TGCAGTGCTAGAGAACTAGCTAACTTGTTCTTC.

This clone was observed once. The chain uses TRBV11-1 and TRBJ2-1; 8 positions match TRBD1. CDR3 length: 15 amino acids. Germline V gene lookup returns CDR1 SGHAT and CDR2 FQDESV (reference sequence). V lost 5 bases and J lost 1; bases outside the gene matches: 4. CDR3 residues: CASSQDRVSYNEQFF. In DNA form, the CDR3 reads TGTGCCAGCAGCCAGGACAGGGTTTCCTACAATGAGCAGTTCTTC.

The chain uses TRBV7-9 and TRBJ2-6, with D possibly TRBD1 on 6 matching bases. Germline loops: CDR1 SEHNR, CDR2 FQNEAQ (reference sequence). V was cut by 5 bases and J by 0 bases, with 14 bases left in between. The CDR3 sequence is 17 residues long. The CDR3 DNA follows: TGTGCCAGCAGCCCGACGACAGGCCACTCTGGGGCCAACGTCCTGACTTTC. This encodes CASSPTTGHSGANVLTF.

CDR3 residues: CASSLASGGDEQFF. The DNA for the CDR3 is TGTGCCAGCAGCTTAGCTAGCGGGGGGGATGAGCAGTTCTTC. The chain has TRBV11-2 and TRBJ2-1; 12 nucleotides match TRBD2. Germline V gives CDR1 SGHAT, CDR2 FQNNGV. Trimming cost V 1 base and J 8 bases; bases outside gene matches: 0. The CDR3 consists of 14 residues.

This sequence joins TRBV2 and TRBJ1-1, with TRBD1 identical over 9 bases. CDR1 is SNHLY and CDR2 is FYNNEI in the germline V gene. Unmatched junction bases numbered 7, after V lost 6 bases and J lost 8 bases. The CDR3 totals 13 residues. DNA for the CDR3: TGTGCCAGCAGGTCGGACAGGGGCTCCGAAGCTTTCTTT. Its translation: CASRSDRGSEAFF.

The CDR3 loop is CASSPVLADGDTQYF. In nucleotides, the CDR3 is TGTGCCAGCTCACCCGTACTAGCCGACGGAGATACGCAGTATTTT. The genes are TRBV18 and TRBJ2-3, with D tentatively TRBD2 (6 bases). Germline-derived CDR1 and CDR2 are KGHSH and LQKENI. Trimming stripped 3 bases from V and 5 bases from J, with 15 bases between. This CDR3 has 15 amino acids.

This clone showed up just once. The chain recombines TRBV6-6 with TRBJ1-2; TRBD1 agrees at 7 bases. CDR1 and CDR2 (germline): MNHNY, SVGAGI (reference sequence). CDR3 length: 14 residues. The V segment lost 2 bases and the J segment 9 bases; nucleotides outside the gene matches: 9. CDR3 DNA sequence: TGTGCCAGCAGTTACGAAAGACAGGGTTGGAGCTACACCTTC. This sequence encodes CASSYERQGWSYTF.

This chain's CDR3 is CASSQDSPSDNTGELFF. As DNA, the CDR3 is TGCGCCAGCAGCCAAGATAGTCCTAGCGACAACACCGGGGAGCTGTTTTTT. The chain combines TRBV4-3 with TRBJ2-2, with a tentative D call TRBD2 (6 bases). Per germline, CDR1 LGHNA and CDR2 YSLEER. The CDR3 has 17 residues. Trimming cost V 0 bases and J 2 bases, with 13 bases left between them.

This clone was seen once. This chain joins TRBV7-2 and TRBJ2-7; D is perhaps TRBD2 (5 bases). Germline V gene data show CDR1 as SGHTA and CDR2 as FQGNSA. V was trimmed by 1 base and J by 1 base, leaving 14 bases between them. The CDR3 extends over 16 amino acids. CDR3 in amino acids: CASSLGGGSYSYEQYF. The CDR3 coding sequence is TGTGCCAGCAGCTTAGGAGGAGGCAGCTATTCCTACGAGCAGTACTTC.

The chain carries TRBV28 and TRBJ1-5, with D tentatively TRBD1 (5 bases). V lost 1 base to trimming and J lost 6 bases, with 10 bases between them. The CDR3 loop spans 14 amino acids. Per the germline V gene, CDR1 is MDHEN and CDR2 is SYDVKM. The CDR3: CASSLSGEVQPQHF. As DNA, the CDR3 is TGTGCCAGCAGTTTATCGGGGGAGGTTCAGCCCCAGCATTTT.

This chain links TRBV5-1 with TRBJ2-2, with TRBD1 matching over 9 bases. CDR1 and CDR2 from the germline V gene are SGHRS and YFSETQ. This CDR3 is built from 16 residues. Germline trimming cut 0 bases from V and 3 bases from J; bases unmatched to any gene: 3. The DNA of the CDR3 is TGCGCCAGCAGCTTGGTAGGACAGGGGTACACCGGGGAGCTGTTTTTT. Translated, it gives CASSLVGQGYTGELFF.

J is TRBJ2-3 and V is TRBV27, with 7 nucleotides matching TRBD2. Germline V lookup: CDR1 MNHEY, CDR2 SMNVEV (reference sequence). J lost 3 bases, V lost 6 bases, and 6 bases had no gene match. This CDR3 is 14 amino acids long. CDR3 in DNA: TGTGCCAGCAGCTCGGGAGGTCGTACAGATACGCAGTATTTT. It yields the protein CASSSGGRTDTQYF.

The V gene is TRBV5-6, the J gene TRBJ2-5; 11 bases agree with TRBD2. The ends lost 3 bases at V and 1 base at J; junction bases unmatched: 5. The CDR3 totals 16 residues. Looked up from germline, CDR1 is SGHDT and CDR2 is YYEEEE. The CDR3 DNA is TGTGCCAGCAGCTCTGGGACTAGCGGACTCCAAGAGACCCAGTACTTC. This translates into CASSSGTSGLQETQYF.

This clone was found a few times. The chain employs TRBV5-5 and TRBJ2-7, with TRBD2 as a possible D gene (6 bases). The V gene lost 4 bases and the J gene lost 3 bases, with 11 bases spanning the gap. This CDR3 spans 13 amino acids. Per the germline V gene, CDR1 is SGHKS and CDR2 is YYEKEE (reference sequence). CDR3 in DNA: TGTGCCAGCAGCCGGGACTCTCACTACGAGCAGTACTTC. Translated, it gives CASSRDSHYEQYF.

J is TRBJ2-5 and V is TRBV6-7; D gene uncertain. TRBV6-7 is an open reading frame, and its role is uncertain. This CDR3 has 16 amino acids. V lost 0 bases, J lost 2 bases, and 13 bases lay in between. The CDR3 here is CASSYSQRMVQETQYF. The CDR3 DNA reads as TGTGCCAGCAGTTACTCCCAGAGGATGGTTCAAGAGACCCAGTACTTC.

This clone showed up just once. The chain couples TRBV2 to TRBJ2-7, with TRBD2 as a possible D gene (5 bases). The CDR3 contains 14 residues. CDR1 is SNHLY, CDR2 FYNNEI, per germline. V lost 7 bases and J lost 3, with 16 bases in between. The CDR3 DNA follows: TGTGCCAGCACGAGGGATGGGAGTTACTACGAGCAGTACTTC. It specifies CASTRDGSYYEQYF.